Below, 16 T cell receptor beta chains from the same sample are listed, as sequenced in a study of T cells after yellow fever vaccination. TCRdb itself ran the 5' RACE reads through MiXCR, one entry per CDR3 protein. The sample carries under 500,000 distinct CDR3 sequences, around a sixth recorded once. This specimen consisted of PBMCs, obtained before the yellow fever booster vaccination. The receptors were gathered from a man between 18 and 29 years old who received the YFV17D yellow fever vaccine.

This clonotype came up once. The chain combines TRBV5-4 with TRBJ1-1; perhaps TRBD1 as D (5 bases). Trimming cost V 4 bases and J 1 base, with 14 bases left between them. Germline CDR1 is SGHNT and CDR2 is YYREEE (reference sequence). The CDR3 is 15 residues long. The CDR3 nucleotides read TGTGCCAGCAGCCACCAGGGAAGTTCGAACACTGAAGCTTTCTTT. This translates into CASSHQGSSNTEAFF.

As regards this clonotype: At one end the junction does not follow the germline gene, possibly because of a read error. The chain joins TRBV4-1 to TRBJ2-2, with D possibly matching TRBD1 (6 bases). In germline, CDR1 is MGHRA, CDR2 YSYEKL. This CDR3 has 15 amino acids. The CDR3 nucleotides are TGCGCCAGCAGCCCTCGGGACACTCCCACCGGGGAGCTGTATTTT. Translated: CASSPRDTPTGELYF.

This clonotype was seen at least ten times. The chain's CDR3 is CATSVGSGTEAFF. As DNA, the CDR3 is TGTGCCACCAGTGTGGGATCCGGCACTGAAGCTTTCTTT. The chain links TRBV24-1 to TRBJ1-1; D gene unclear. Looked up from germline, CDR1 is KGHDR and CDR2 is SFDVKD. The CDR3 covers 13 residues. V was clipped by 5 bases and J by 4 bases, with 10 bases between them.

This clonotype came up a few times. This chain uses TRBV6-2 or TRBV6-3 with TRBJ2-5; TRBD1 is a possible D gene (5 bases). This CDR3 is 15 amino acids long. Germline lookup yields CDR1 MNHEY and CDR2 SVGEGT. V shed 2 bases and J shed 5 bases, with 15 bases lying between them. The DNA of the CDR3 is TGTGCCAGCAGTTACGTTGGGGCGGTGGGGGAGACCCAGTACTTC. Translation gives CASSYVGAVGETQYF.

The rearrangement uses TRBV7-2 and TRBJ2-3; D gene uncertain. CDR3 length: 14 amino acids. Germline-derived CDR1 and CDR2 are SGHTA and FQGNSA. The V and J ends lost 0 bases and 5 bases respectively, with 9 bases between them. CDR3 protein: CASSLARSGDTQYF. The CDR3, as DNA: TGTGCCAGCAGCTTAGCGCGGTCCGGAGATACGCAGTATTTT.

In its sample, this clonotype was seen a few times. The CDR3 sequence: CASSLAGTVSYNEQFF. Here the CDR3 DNA reads TGTGCCAGCAGTTTAGCCGGGACAGTCTCCTACAATGAGCAGTTCTTC. The chain employs TRBV27 and TRBJ2-1; 7 bases map to TRBD1. There are 16 residues in the CDR3. In germline, CDR1 is MNHEY, CDR2 SMNVEV (reference sequence). V was clipped by 2 bases and J by 0 bases; unmatched bases: 4.

The chain is built from TRBV5-1 and TRBJ2-3; TRBD2 matches 11 bases. Germline lookup yields CDR1 SGHRS and CDR2 YFSETQ. The CDR3 sequence is 17 residues long. With V trimmed by 1 base and J by 2 bases, 6 bases remained unmatched. The CDR3 sequence is CASSLRASGGSTDTQYF. The CDR3, as DNA: TGCGCCAGCAGCTTGAGGGCTAGCGGGGGGTCCACAGATACGCAGTATTTT. Based on the CDR3 plus reference TRBV5-1 and TRBJ2-3, the full variable domain is KAGVTQTPRYLIKTRGQQVTLSCSPISGHRSVSWYQQTPGQGLQFLFEYFSETQRNKGNFPGRFSGRQFSNSRSEMNVSTLELGDSALYLCASSLRASGGSTDTQYFGPGTRLTVL.

This clonotype has more than one count but fewer than ten. V and J are TRBV29-1 and TRBJ2-1, with D hard to call. CDR3 size: 14 residues. V was cut by 1 base and J by 0 bases, with 7 bases left in between. Germline lookup yields CDR1 SQVTM and CDR2 ANQGSEA. The CDR3 DNA sequence: TGCAGCGTTGAAGCCGAAAGCTCCTACAATGAGCAGTTCTTC. Protein sequence: CSVEAESSYNEQFF.

J is TRBJ1-4 and V is TRBV12-3 or TRBV12-4; weak D call: TRBD1 (5 bases). V was pared by 6 bases and J by 5 bases, with 13 bases between. The CDR3 contains 14 residues. CDR3 nucleotide sequence: TGTGCCAGCAGAGCGAGACAGTTCAATGAAAAACTGTTTTTT. Translation gives CASRARQFNEKLFF.

The sample holds a few counts of this clonotype. For the CDR3, the DNA is TGTGCCAGCAGCGACGAAGGTACTAGCGGGCCTAACAATGAGCAGTTCTTC. It translates to CASSDEGTSGPNNEQFF. The rearrangement uses TRBV7-9 and TRBJ2-1; 9 bases fit TRBD2. The CDR3 contains 17 residues. Per germline, CDR1 SEHNR and CDR2 FQNEAQ (reference sequence). J was trimmed by 5 bases and V by 5 bases; bases with no gene match: 13.

This clonotype was recorded a few times. The chain links TRBV7-9 to TRBJ1-5, with no clear D. Looked up from germline, CDR1 is SEHNR and CDR2 is FQNEAQ (reference sequence). V was shortened by 0 bases and J by 4 bases, with 7 bases between the two germline ends. CDR3 length: 14 amino acids. CDR3 protein: CASSLAGENQPQHF. The CDR3 DNA reads as TGTGCCAGCAGCTTAGCAGGCGAGAATCAGCCCCAGCATTTT. The variable domain in full, completed from reference TRBV7-9 and TRBJ1-5, reads DTGVSQNPRHKITKRGQNVTFRCDPISEHNRLYWYRQTLGQGPEFLTYFQNEAQLEKSRLLSDRFSAERPKGSFSTLEIQRTEQGDSAMYLCASSLAGENQPQHFGDGTRLSIL.

This clonotype turned up a few times. The V call is TRBV27, the J call TRBJ2-5; tentatively, D is TRBD1 (5 bases). Germline V gives CDR1 MNHEY, CDR2 SMNVEV (reference sequence). This CDR3 is built from 15 residues. V lost 1 base, J lost 5 bases, and 14 bases lay in between. The CDR3 protein is CASSLWGSGMETQYF. The DNA for the CDR3 is TGTGCCAGCAGTTTATGGGGCAGTGGGATGGAGACCCAGTACTTC.

V and J are TRBV5-1 and TRBJ2-3, with TRBD2 as a possible D gene (6 bases). The CDR3 has 16 amino acids. Germline loops: CDR1 SGHRS, CDR2 YFSETQ. The V and J ends lost 4 bases and 5 bases respectively, with 20 bases between them. The CDR3 loop is CASSLSRGSDLDTQYF. For the CDR3, the DNA is TGCGCCAGCAGCCTAAGTCGGGGGTCGGACCTAGATACGCAGTATTTT.

This chain links TRBV7-8 with TRBJ2-5; no definite D call. The germline CDR1 and CDR2 sequences are SGHVS and FQNEAQ. This CDR3 is 17 amino acids long. V lost 5 bases and J 7 bases, leaving 26 bases between the germline ends. Here the CDR3 DNA reads TGTGCCAGCAGCCAAGCAAAGGGCATACTTTACCTTGGGACCCAGTACTTC. Protein product: CASSQAKGILYLGTQYF.

This clonotype occurred a few times. V gene TRBV20-1 combines with J gene TRBJ2-7; no firm D call. The CDR3 loop spans 15 amino acids. Germline V lookup: CDR1 DFQATT, CDR2 SNEGSKA (reference sequence). The ends were cut back, 0 bases at V and 2 bases at J, with 14 bases in the middle. CDR3 in amino acids: CSAREGLLGTYEQYF. In nucleotides, the CDR3 is TGCAGTGCTAGAGAAGGGCTACTTGGGACCTACGAGCAGTACTTC.

The chain employs TRBV5-1 and TRBJ1-2; 8 bases agree with TRBD1. J lost 5 bases, V lost 0 bases, and 6 bases had no gene match. This CDR3 has 15 amino acids. Germline V gene sequence: CDR1 SGHRS, CDR2 YFSETQ. This chain's CDR3 is CASSLGQGAMYGYTF. DNA of the CDR3: TGCGCCAGCAGCTTGGGTCAGGGGGCGATGTATGGCTACACCTTC.